This T cell receptor beta chain derives from a study of blood T cell repertoires in COVID-19. Libraries were prepared by immunoSEQ multiplex PCR; TCRdb keeps only in-frame clonotypes and omits some of them. Here the sample spans hundreds of thousands of clones, over 75% being singletons. The CDR3 loop spans 13 amino acids. The V and J ends lost 1 base and 6 bases, in that order; junction bases with no gene match: 0. The clonotype originates from a human donor in a cohort sampled during active COVID-19. This rearrangement joins TRBV12-3 or TRBV12-4 to TRBJ1-2; 9 nucleotides match TRBD1. Sequences were obtained from peripheral blood. The CDR3 here is CASSLDRGHGYTF. The CDR3 nucleotides are TGTGCCAGCAGTTTAGACAGGGGGCATGGCTACACCTTC.